Below, 23 T cell receptor beta chains from the same sample are listed, as sequenced in a study of blood T cell repertoires in COVID-19. Clones were read by immunoSEQ multiplex PCR, and TCRdb kept only the in-frame ones, dropping some. The data contain around 150,000 clones, around 82% of them seen just once; the ten biggest clones take up less than 4%. Sequenced material: peripheral blood. The source of these receptors is a woman aged 55-70 years with acute or convalescent COVID-19.

The V call is TRBV3-1 (or the pseudogene TRBV3-2), the J call TRBJ2-3; 8 bases fit TRBD2. V lost 3 bases and J lost 7; bases outside the gene matches: 9. This CDR3 region has 15 residues. From germline, CDR1 is LGHDT and CDR2 YNNKEL (reference sequence). The CDR3, as DNA: TGTGCCAGCAGCCAGACTAGCGCCTTCGGAAATACGCAGTATTTT. This sequence encodes CASSQTSAFGNTQYF.

The rearrangement uses TRBV4-1 and TRBJ2-3; TRBD1 aligns across 9 bases. The CDR3 covers 16 residues. Germline V gives CDR1 MGHRA, CDR2 YSYEKL. With V trimmed by 6 bases and J by 3 bases, 10 bases remained unmatched. For the CDR3, the DNA is TGCGCCAGCAGATCTACAGGGGGCGTAGGGACAGATACGCAGTATTTT. Translation gives CASRSTGGVGTDTQYF.

This clone has only one observation. The V and J genes are TRBV7-8 and TRBJ2-7; TRBD2 agrees at 7 bases. The trim removed 5 bases at V and 4 bases at J, leaving 11 bases unmatched. The CDR3 consists of 15 residues. Germline CDR1 reads SGHVS; CDR2 reads FQNEAQ. The CDR3 coding sequence is TGTGCCAGCAGCCCGGCTGCGGGAGTCGGGTACGAGCAGTACTTC. This sequence encodes CASSPAAGVGYEQYF.

The chain is built from TRBV12-5 and TRBJ2-1, with 7 nucleotides matching TRBD2. Germline CDR1 reads LGHNT; CDR2 reads FRNRAP. This CDR3 has 14 residues. Germline trimming cut 2 bases from V and 6 bases from J; bases unmatched to any gene: 4. CDR3 loop: CASGLIGGGNEQFF. The DNA for the CDR3 is TGTGCTAGTGGTTTGATTGGCGGGGGCAATGAGCAGTTCTTC.

In its sample, this clone was seen many times. The CDR3 loop is CASSLGGLAAPGELFF. In DNA, the CDR3 is TGTGCCAGCAGTCTGGGGGGGCTAGCGGCACCCGGGGAGCTGTTTTTT. The chain links TRBV5-4 to TRBJ2-2; weak D call: TRBD2 (7 bases). In germline, CDR1 is SGHNT, CDR2 YYREEE (reference sequence). The CDR3 has 16 amino acids. The V end lost 5 bases, the J end lost 6 bases, and 20 bases lay between the germline ends. Using reference TRBV5-4 and TRBJ2-2 for the parts outside the CDR3, the full variable domain is ETGVTQSPTHLIKTRGQQVTLRCSSQSGHNTVSWYQQALGQGPQFIFQYYREEENGRGNFPPRFSGLQFPNYSSELNVNALELDDSALYLCASSLGGLAAPGELFFGEGSRLTVL.

The J gene is TRBJ1-1, the V gene TRBV30, with D uncertain. Germline V CDR1 and CDR2: GTSNPN, SVGIG (reference sequence). The V gene lost 0 bases and the J gene lost 3 bases, with 11 bases spanning the gap. This CDR3 is 14 amino acids long. The CDR3 loop is CAWSVEGHDTEAFF. The CDR3, as DNA: TGTGCCTGGAGTGTAGAGGGCCACGACACTGAAGCTTTCTTT.

This clone occurred many times. This rearrangement joins TRBV5-1 to TRBJ2-7; D is perhaps TRBD2 (5 bases). CDR1 and CDR2 (germline): SGHRS, YFSETQ. The CDR3 is made up of 13 amino acids. The V end lost 5 bases, the J end lost 3 bases, and 12 bases lay between the germline ends. The CDR3 region has the DNA TGCGCCAGCAGGGTTACACTAGACTACGAGCAGTACTTC. It encodes CASRVTLDYEQYF.

The genes are TRBV28 and TRBJ1-4, with D uncertain. This CDR3 comprises 14 residues. The V gene lost 1 base and the J gene lost 3 bases, with 6 bases spanning the gap. Germline V gene data show CDR1 as MDHEN and CDR2 as SYDVKM. The CDR3 DNA follows: TGTGCCAGCAGTTTATTTCAGTCTAATGAAAAACTGTTTTTT. Amino acid sequence: CASSLFQSNEKLFF.

The chain employs TRBV28 and TRBJ1-6, with TRBD1 identical over 10 bases. J lost 7 bases, V lost 2 bases, and 11 bases had no gene match. CDR1 MDHEN and CDR2 SYDVKM come from the germline V gene. The CDR3 totals 18 residues. CDR3 sequence: CASSLAMDRGGDNSPLHF. CDR3 in DNA: TGTGCCAGCAGTTTAGCTATGGACAGGGGGGGAGACAATTCACCCCTCCACTTT. Complete variable domain (other parts from reference TRBV28 and TRBJ1-6): DVKVTQSSRYLVKRTGEKVFLECVQDMDHENMFWYRQDPGLGLRLIYFSYDVKMKEKGDIPEGYSVSREKKERFSLILESASTNQTSMYLCASSLAMDRGGDNSPLHFGNGTRLTVT.

This chain links TRBV7-2 with TRBJ2-7, with D possibly TRBD1 on 6 matching bases. V lost 7 bases and J lost 3, with 19 bases in between. Germline values: CDR1 SGHTA, CDR2 FQGNSA. CDR3 length: 15 amino acids. The DNA for the CDR3 is TGTGCCAGCATCGGGTTCAGGGGAATAAACTACGAGCAGTACTTC. Its protein is CASIGFRGINYEQYF.

V usage is TRBV28 and J usage is TRBJ2-2; 10 bases agree with TRBD2. V shed 3 bases and J 4 bases; nucleotides not matched to a gene: 2. This CDR3 has 15 residues. Germline V gene lookup returns CDR1 MDHEN and CDR2 SYDVKM. CDR3 nucleotides: TGTGCCAGCAGTTTGGGACTAGCGTTCACCGGGGAGCTGTTTTTT. Translating gives CASSLGLAFTGELFF.

The chain uses TRBV3-1 (or the pseudogene TRBV3-2) and TRBJ2-5, with 12 bases identical to TRBD2. The CDR3 totals 18 residues. Losses at the gene ends were 1 base for V and 5 bases for J; bases not matched to a gene: 11. Germline assignment: CDR1 LGHDT and CDR2 YNNKEL (reference sequence). The CDR3 DNA sequence: TGTGCCAGCAGCCAAGGAGTTACTAGCGGGAGGTCCGGGGAGACCCAGTACTTC. Amino acid sequence: CASSQGVTSGRSGETQYF.

The chain links TRBV28 to TRBJ1-2; D is possibly TRBD1 (5 bases). The CDR3 is 16 residues long. Germline CDR1 and CDR2: MDHEN and SYDVKM. V was shortened by 7 bases and J by 2 bases, with 20 bases between the two germline ends. This CDR3 is CASTRWGGTSNYGYTF. The CDR3 DNA follows: TGTGCCAGCACCCGTTGGGGGGGGACTTCCAACTATGGCTACACCTTC.

V gene TRBV11-2 combines with J gene TRBJ2-7; D is possibly TRBD1 (6 bases). The CDR3 totals 16 residues. V lost 6 bases to trimming and J lost 0 bases, with 18 bases between them. Germline CDR1 and CDR2: SGHAT and FQNNGV. The CDR3, as DNA: TGTGCCAGCAGTCCAAGCTGGGGGCAGAGCTCCTACGAGCAGTACTTC. It translates to CASSPSWGQSSYEQYF.

This chain connects TRBV30 to TRBJ1-2; D uncertain. Germline CDR1 and CDR2: GTSNPN and SVGIG (reference sequence). The V end lost 0 bases, the J end lost 7 bases, and 12 bases lay between the germline ends. The CDR3 consists of 13 residues. The DNA of the CDR3 is TGTGCCTGGAGTGTTGCGGGATCGTCTGGCTACACCTTC. This translates into CAWSVAGSSGYTF.

The chain joins TRBV7-9 to TRBJ2-3; 9 bases align to TRBD2. The CDR3 consists of 16 residues. Germline values: CDR1 SEHNR, CDR2 FQNEAQ (reference sequence). The ends lost 1 base at V and 2 bases at J; junction bases unmatched: 4. CDR3 DNA sequence: TGTGCCAGCAGCTTAGGACTAGCGGCCAACACAGATACGCAGTATTTT. Amino acids: CASSLGLAANTDTQYF.

The V call is TRBV7-6, the J call TRBJ2-5, with a possible D match to TRBD1 (5 bases). Trimming took off 1 base at V and 7 bases at J, with 13 bases between the two ends. The CDR3 extends over 14 amino acids. Per germline, CDR1 SGHVS and CDR2 FNYEAQ. CDR3 in amino acids: CASSLGGDQGTQYF. As DNA, the CDR3 is TGTGCCAGCAGCTTAGGCGGAGACCAGGGGACCCAGTACTTC.

For the CDR3, the DNA is TGTGCCAGCAGCTTGCCCGGGGGTAAGGGTGAGCAGTTCTTC. This encodes CASSLPGGKGEQFF. The chain uses TRBV5-5 and TRBJ2-1; a weak D match, TRBD2 (6 bases). V was shortened by 1 base and J by 9 bases, with 14 bases between the two germline ends. CDR1 and CDR2 from the germline V gene are SGHKS and YYEKEE (reference sequence). The CDR3 has 14 residues.

V and J are TRBV5-8 and TRBJ2-1; D is possibly TRBD2 (5 bases). Germline V gene data show CDR1 as SGHTS and CDR2 as YDEGEE. This CDR3 comprises 15 residues. V lost 1 base, J lost 7 bases, and 15 bases lay in between. The CDR3 coding sequence is TGTGCCAGCAGCTTGTGGGAGCCCCCAAAGAATGAGCAGTTCTTC. It encodes CASSLWEPPKNEQFF.

The V gene is TRBV11-2, the J gene TRBJ1-1; D is possibly TRBD1 (6 bases). The CDR3 spans 14 residues. Germline CDR1 and CDR2: SGHAT and FQNNGV. V was clipped by 2 bases and J by 4 bases, with 11 bases between them. Here the CDR3 reads CASSLWTDPTEAFF. CDR3 coding DNA: TGTGCCAGCAGCTTATGGACAGACCCCACTGAAGCTTTCTTT.

The CDR3 protein is CASSINRRAYEQYF. CDR3 nucleotides: TGTGCCAGTAGTATAAACAGGAGAGCCTACGAGCAGTACTTC. V usage is TRBV19 and J usage is TRBJ2-7; tentatively, D is TRBD1 (5 bases). The CDR3 length is 14 residues. Germline CDR1 reads LNHDA; CDR2 reads SQIVND (reference sequence). Trimming stripped 2 bases from V and 2 bases from J, with 10 bases between.

This clone was observed a single time. The gene calls are TRBV20-1 and TRBJ2-7; 9 bases are a match to TRBD2. Germline trimming cut 3 bases from V and 5 bases from J; bases unmatched to any gene: 8. There are 14 residues in the CDR3. CDR1 and CDR2 from the germline V gene are DFQATT and SNEGSKA (reference sequence). In DNA, the CDR3 is TGCAGTGCTAGTCGGATTAGCGGGAGCCACGAGCAGTACTTC. Its protein product is CSASRISGSHEQYF.

The V call is TRBV6-6, the J call TRBJ1-5; 7 bases align to TRBD1. The CDR3 is 14 residues long. V shed 6 bases, J shed 7 bases, and the junction held 9 bases outside the gene matches. Per germline, CDR1 MNHNY and CDR2 SVGAGI (reference sequence). The DNA for the CDR3 is TGTGCCAGCAGCAACAGGGGAGCAAGCCAGCCCCAGCATTTT. This gives the protein CASSNRGASQPQHF.